This T cell receptor beta chain is from a study of cytomegalovirus exposure and HLA in healthy donors. Clones were sequenced by immunoSEQ multiplex PCR, and TCRdb holds only the in-frame ones, with some missing. Seen here are fewer than 150,000 clones, about 88% observed once, and the top ten hold approximately 1.5%. Study-level results: For most TCR sequences rarity was the rule, although some public TCRs occurred in many donors. Cytomegalovirus association was assigned to 150 to 200 TCR beta chains.

Remarks on this clone: Antigen unknown.

This receptor was identified in a man aged 25-45 years in good health and CMV-seronegative. The sequencing sample was made of PBMCs.

CDR3 coding DNA: TGTGCCAGTAGACAGGGCTTTAGCACAGATACGCAGTATTTT. Residues: CASRQGFSTDTQYF. This chain connects TRBV19 to TRBJ2-3; possible D gene TRBD1, 6 bases. From germline, CDR1 is LNHDA and CDR2 SQIVND (reference sequence). The CDR3 contains 14 residues. The ends were cut back, 6 bases at V and 0 bases at J, with 10 bases in the middle.